The 14 T cell receptor beta chains reported below all come from one sample, sequenced in a study of blood T cell repertoires in COVID-19. The method was immunoSEQ multiplex PCR; TCRdb's version includes in-frame clones alone and lacks a portion of them. The table records some 180,000 clones, around 87% of them present only once. What was sequenced was PBMCs or T cells enriched from blood (not recorded which). These receptors were taken from a woman in her thirties or forties in a cohort exposed to, infected with or recovered from COVID-19 (not recorded which).

V is TRBV2 and J is TRBJ1-5; TRBD1 aligns across 8 bases. CDR1 is SNHLY, CDR2 FYNNEI, per germline. This CDR3 comprises 16 residues. Trimming cost V 7 bases and J 1 base; bases outside gene matches: 9. CDR3 protein: CASIVHTGGSNQPQHF. The CDR3 bases are TGTGCCAGCATTGTCCATACAGGGGGGAGCAATCAGCCCCAGCATTTT. The full variable domain, with the rest looked up from reference TRBV2 and TRBJ1-5, is EPEVTQTPSHQVTQMGQEVILRCVPISNHLYFYWYRQILGQKVEFLVSFYNNEISEKSEIFDDQFSVERPDGSNFTLKIRSTKLEDSAMYFCASIVHTGGSNQPQHFGDGTRLSIL.

The V gene is TRBV2, the J gene TRBJ2-3, with D unclear. Germline V gene data show CDR1 as SNHLY and CDR2 as FYNNEI. V gave up 7 bases and J gave up 4 bases, with 6 bases separating them. The CDR3 is made up of 11 amino acids. CDR3 sequence (DNA): TGTGCCAGCACTGTTTCAGATACGCAGTATTTT. As protein: CASTVSDTQYF.

V and J are TRBV9 and TRBJ2-3, with a possible D match to TRBD2 (6 bases). V was trimmed by 2 bases and J by 6 bases, leaving 28 bases between them. The CDR3 is 19 amino acids. CDR1 and CDR2 from the germline V gene are SGDLS and YYNGEE. The CDR3 coding sequence is TGTGCCAGCAGCGTTCCTCGCGGAGGGTCCCGTCTTCACAAGGATACGCAGTATTTT. Translation gives CASSVPRGGSRLHKDTQYF.

The V gene is TRBV13, the J gene TRBJ2-2, with TRBD2 matching 10 bases. V lost 5 bases to trimming and J lost 4 bases; unmatched junction nucleotides: 7. Germline CDR1 is PRHDT and CDR2 is FYEKMQ (reference sequence). The CDR3 runs to 16 residues. This CDR3 reads CASSGTSGVPTGELFF. The CDR3 DNA reads TGTGCCAGCAGCGGAACTAGCGGGGTCCCCACCGGGGAGCTGTTTTTT.

V usage is TRBV7-7 and J usage is TRBJ2-1, with TRBD2 matching over 11 bases. CDR3 length: 19 amino acids. Germline V gives CDR1 SSHAT, CDR2 FNYEAQ (reference sequence). V lost 5 bases, J lost 2 bases, and 14 bases stayed unmatched. The CDR3 DNA follows: TGTGCCAGCAGCAGATCTCCGGGACTAGCGGAGCCGCCCTACAATGAGCAGTTCTTC. Its protein is CASSRSPGLAEPPYNEQFF.

CDR3 sequence (DNA): TGTGCCAGCAGCTTGGATAGGGGGTTCTATGGCTACACCTTC. Its translation: CASSLDRGFYGYTF. The chain combines TRBV5-6 with TRBJ1-2; D is possibly TRBD1 (6 bases). CDR3 length: 14 residues. Germline V gene lookup returns CDR1 SGHDT and CDR2 YYEEEE. Trimming removed 0 bases at V and 4 bases at J, with 10 bases between.

The CDR3 DNA is TGTGCCAGCAGCTTGACTAGCGGGGACACAGATACGCAGTATTTT. Encoded protein: CASSLTSGDTDTQYF. The rearrangement links TRBV6-4 to TRBJ2-3; 11 bases are a match to TRBD2. After removal of 6 bases from V and 2 bases from J, the junction contained 4 bases not matched to a gene. Germline CDR1 is MRHNA and CDR2 is SNTAGT. CDR3 length: 15 residues.

This chain uses TRBV5-6 with TRBJ1-1; the D gene is possibly TRBD1 (6 bases). Germline V lookup: CDR1 SGHDT, CDR2 YYEEEE. V lost 0 bases and J lost 3, with 12 bases in between. There are 15 residues in the CDR3. The CDR3 sequence is CASSLEGHLYTEAFF. CDR3 bases: TGTGCCAGCAGCTTGGAGGGACACCTTTACACTGAAGCTTTCTTT.

The rearrangement links TRBV6-2 or TRBV6-3 to TRBJ2-5; D gene ambiguous. With 6 bases removed from V and 5 bases from J, the gap between germline ends came to 7 bases. CDR1 is MNHEY, CDR2 SVGEGT, per germline. The CDR3 is 11 residues long. This chain's CDR3 is CASSSRETQYF. The CDR3 region has the DNA TGTGCCAGCAGCTCTAGGGAGACCCAGTACTTC.

This chain connects TRBV19 to TRBJ1-2; D uncertain. The ends were cut back, 1 base at V and 10 bases at J, with 7 bases in the middle. There are 11 residues in the CDR3. CDR1 and CDR2 (germline): LNHDA, SQIVND (reference sequence). The chain's CDR3 is CASSIGVFYTF. CDR3 DNA sequence: TGTGCCAGTAGTATAGGAGTCTTCTACACCTTC.

This chain joins TRBV27 and TRBJ1-2; perhaps TRBD1 as D (6 bases). Trimming took off 5 bases at V and 3 bases at J, with 19 bases between the two ends. The CDR3 extends over 16 amino acids. CDR1 is MNHEY, CDR2 SMNVEV, per germline (reference sequence). The CDR3 DNA is TGTGCCAGCAGTCCCTGGGGAGGGGGAGGCCACTATGGCTACACCTTC. Translating gives CASSPWGGGGHYGYTF.

The chain employs TRBV28 and TRBJ1-5; D is possibly TRBD1 (6 bases). This CDR3 region has 15 residues. The ends were cut back, 6 bases at V and 3 bases at J, with 15 bases in the middle. Germline V gives CDR1 MDHEN, CDR2 SYDVKM. The CDR3 DNA is TGTGCCAGCAGCCTAGTGCAGGGGTCCAATCAGCCCCAGCATTTT. It translates to CASSLVQGSNQPQHF.

The CDR3 protein is CASSSSPGTANYGYTF. Written as DNA, the CDR3 is TGTGCCAGCAGCTCATCCCCCGGGACAGCTAACTATGGCTACACCTTC. The gene calls are TRBV7-2 and TRBJ1-2; 7 bases align to TRBD1. The ends lost 4 bases at V and 0 bases at J; junction bases unmatched: 8. CDR3 length: 16 amino acids. Per germline, CDR1 SGHTA and CDR2 FQGNSA.

The rearrangement joins TRBV7-2 to TRBJ1-4; no firm D call. The CDR3 is 17 amino acids. V lost 0 bases to trimming and J lost 3 bases, with 14 bases between them. CDR1 is SGHTA, CDR2 FQGNSA, per germline. Written as DNA, the CDR3 is TGTGCCAGCAGCTTAGCGGGCAGAGGGAGGTCTAATGAAAAACTGTTTTTT. Its protein product is CASSLAGRGRSNEKLFF.